This T cell receptor (beta chain) was recovered during a study of cytomegalovirus exposure and HLA in healthy donors. The wider study: The 120 validation repertoires used the same platform as the roughly 720 first-cohort repertoires (as reported by a later analysis). Study results and limitations: For most TCR sequences rarity was the rule, although some public TCRs occurred in many donors. According to the study, about 180 TCR beta chains were cytomegalovirus-associated. Both high specificity and high sensitivity reportedly marked the classifier's diagnosis of cytomegalovirus status.

In regard to this clone: Its specificity is not known.

This table comes from immunoSEQ multiplex PCR, and its TCRdb copy is limited to in-frame clones, with some not included. Of about 180,000 clones detected, roughly nine tenths appear once; the ten largest clones hold approximately 2.6%. This CDR3 is built from 13 residues. Per germline, CDR1 MNHNY and CDR2 SVGAGI (reference sequence). Trimming took off 2 bases at V and 7 bases at J, with 11 bases between the two ends. The sequenced sample was PBMCs. The gene calls are TRBV6-6 and TRBJ1-2; weak D call: TRBD1 (5 bases). The clonotype was recovered from a man between 18 and 29 years old in good health and CMV-seropositive. The CDR3 is CASSYVGQGGYTF. The CDR3 coding sequence is TGTGCCAGCAGTTACGTGGGGCAAGGTGGCTACACCTTC.